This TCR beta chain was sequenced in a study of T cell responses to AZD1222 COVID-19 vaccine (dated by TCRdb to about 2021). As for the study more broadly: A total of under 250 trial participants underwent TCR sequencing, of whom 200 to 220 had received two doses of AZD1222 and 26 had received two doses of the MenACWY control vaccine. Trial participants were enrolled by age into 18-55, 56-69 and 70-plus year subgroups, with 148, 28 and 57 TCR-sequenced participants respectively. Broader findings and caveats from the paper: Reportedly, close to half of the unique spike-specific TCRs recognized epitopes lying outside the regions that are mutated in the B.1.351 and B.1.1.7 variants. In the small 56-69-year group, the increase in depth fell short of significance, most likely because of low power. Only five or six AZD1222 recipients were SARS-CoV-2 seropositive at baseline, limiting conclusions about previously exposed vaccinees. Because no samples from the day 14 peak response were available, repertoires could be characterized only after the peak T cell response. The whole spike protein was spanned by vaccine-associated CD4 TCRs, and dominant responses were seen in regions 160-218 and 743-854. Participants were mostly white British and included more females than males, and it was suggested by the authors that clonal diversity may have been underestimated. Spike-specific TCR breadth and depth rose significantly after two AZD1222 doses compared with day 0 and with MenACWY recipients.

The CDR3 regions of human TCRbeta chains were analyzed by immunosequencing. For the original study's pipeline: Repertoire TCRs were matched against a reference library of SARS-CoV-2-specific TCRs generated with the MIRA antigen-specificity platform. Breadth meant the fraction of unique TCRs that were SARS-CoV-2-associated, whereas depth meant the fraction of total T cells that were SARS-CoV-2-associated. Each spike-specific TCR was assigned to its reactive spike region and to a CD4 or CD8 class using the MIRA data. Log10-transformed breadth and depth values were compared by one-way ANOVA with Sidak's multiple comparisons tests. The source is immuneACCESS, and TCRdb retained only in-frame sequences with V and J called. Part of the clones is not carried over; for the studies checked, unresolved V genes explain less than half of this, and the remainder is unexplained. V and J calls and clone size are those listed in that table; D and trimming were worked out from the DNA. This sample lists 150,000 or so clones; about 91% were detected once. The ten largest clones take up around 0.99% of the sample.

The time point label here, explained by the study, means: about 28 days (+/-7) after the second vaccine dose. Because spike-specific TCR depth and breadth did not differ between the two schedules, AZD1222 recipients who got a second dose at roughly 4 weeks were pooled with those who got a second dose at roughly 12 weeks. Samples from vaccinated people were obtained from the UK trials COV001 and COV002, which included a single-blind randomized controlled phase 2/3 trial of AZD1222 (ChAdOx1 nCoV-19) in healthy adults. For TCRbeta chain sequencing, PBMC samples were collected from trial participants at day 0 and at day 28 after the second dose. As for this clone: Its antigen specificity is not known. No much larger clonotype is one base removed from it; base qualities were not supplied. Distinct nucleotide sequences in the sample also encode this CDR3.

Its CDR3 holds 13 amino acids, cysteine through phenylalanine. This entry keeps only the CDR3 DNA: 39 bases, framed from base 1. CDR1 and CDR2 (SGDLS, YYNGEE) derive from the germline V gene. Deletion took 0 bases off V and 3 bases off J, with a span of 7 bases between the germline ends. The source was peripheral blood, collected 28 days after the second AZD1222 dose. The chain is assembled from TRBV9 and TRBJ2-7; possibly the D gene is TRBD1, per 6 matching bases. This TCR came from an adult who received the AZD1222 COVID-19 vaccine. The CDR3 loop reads CASSVGDIYEQYF. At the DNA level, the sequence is TGTGCCAGCAGCGTAGGGGACATCTACGAGCAGTACTTC.